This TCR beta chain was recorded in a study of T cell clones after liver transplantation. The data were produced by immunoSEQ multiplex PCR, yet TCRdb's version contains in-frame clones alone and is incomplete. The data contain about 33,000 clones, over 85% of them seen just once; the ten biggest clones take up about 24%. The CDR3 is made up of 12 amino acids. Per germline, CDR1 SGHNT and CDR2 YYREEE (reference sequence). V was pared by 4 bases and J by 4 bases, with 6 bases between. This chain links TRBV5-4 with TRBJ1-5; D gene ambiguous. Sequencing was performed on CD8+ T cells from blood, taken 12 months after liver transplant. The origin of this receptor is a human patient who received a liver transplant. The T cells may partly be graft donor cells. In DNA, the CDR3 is TGTGCCAGCAGCGTGGGGAATCAGCCCCAGCATTTT. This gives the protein CASSVGNQPQHF.